This passage covers 32 T cell receptor beta chains from one sample sequenced in a study of blood T cell repertoires in COVID-19. TCRdb's copy holds only in-frame clones and misses some; the assay was immunoSEQ multiplex PCR. The sample holds 180,000 or so clones, roughly 89% seen once. Sequences were obtained from peripheral blood. The receptors stem from a woman between 45 and 60 years old with acute or convalescent COVID-19.

The rearrangement uses TRBV7-9 and TRBJ1-4, with 10 nucleotides matching TRBD1. The CDR3 totals 18 residues. Germline CDR1 SEHNR, CDR2 FQNEAQ (reference sequence). V gave up 8 bases and J gave up 1 base; unmatched junction bases: 13. The CDR3 DNA is TGTGCCAGCGGGCGACCGACAGGGGGCTTAGAAACTAATGAAAAACTGTTTTTT. Translation: CASGRPTGGLETNEKLFF.

This clone was detected only a few times. The chain joins TRBV6-2 or TRBV6-3 to TRBJ1-6; 8 nucleotides line up with TRBD1. Trimming at V came to 2 bases and at J to 9 bases, leaving 9 bases not matched to a gene. Germline CDR1 is MNHEY and CDR2 is SVGEGT. The CDR3 sequence is 16 residues long. The CDR3 nucleotides read TGTGCCAGCAGTTACGGGGCGTACAGGGGGAGTTCACCCCTCCACTTT. It specifies CASSYGAYRGSSPLHF.

The chain joins TRBV29-1 to TRBJ2-7; a possible D gene is TRBD2 (6 bases). V was cut by 3 bases and J by 0 bases, with 18 bases left in between. Germline loops: CDR1 SQVTM, CDR2 ANQGSEA. This CDR3 has 16 amino acids. Here the CDR3 DNA reads TGCAGCGTTGAGGTAGGAGGGGATGGGCGCTCCTACGAGCAGTACTTC. This gives the protein CSVEVGGDGRSYEQYF.

This chain joins TRBV18 and TRBJ1-6; 10 bases align to TRBD1. J lost 6 bases, V lost 4 bases, and 3 bases had no gene match. Germline V CDR1 and CDR2: KGHSH, LQKENI. CDR3 length: 15 amino acids. This CDR3 reads CASSQGQGPNSPLHF. The CDR3 nucleotides read TGTGCCAGCTCACAGGGACAGGGGCCTAATTCACCCCTCCACTTT.

Of note for this clone: Other DNA sequences from this sample encode an identical CDR3 as well. The chain joins TRBV18 to TRBJ1-2; tentatively, D is TRBD1 (6 bases). This CDR3 comprises 13 residues. The V gene lost 6 bases and the J gene lost 2 bases, with 10 bases spanning the gap. Germline assignment: CDR1 KGHSH and CDR2 LQKENI. The CDR3 bases are TGTGCCAGCTCTCCAGACAGGAACTATGGCTACACCTTC. The encoded protein is CASSPDRNYGYTF.

The chain links TRBV6-2 or TRBV6-3 to TRBJ1-4; no firm D call. CDR3 length: 15 amino acids. The germline CDR1 and CDR2 sequences are MNHEY and SVGEGT. V lost 5 bases and J lost 4, with 14 bases in between. CDR3 in DNA: TGTGCCAGCAGTCTGAGGGCCGTTCTTAATGAAAAACTGTTTTTT. This encodes CASSLRAVLNEKLFF.

The V and J genes are TRBV18 and TRBJ2-2, with 11 nucleotides matching TRBD2. V shed 2 bases, J shed 6 bases, and the junction held 5 bases outside the gene matches. The CDR3 is 16 residues long. CDR1 and CDR2 (germline): KGHSH, LQKENI. The CDR3, as DNA: TGTGCCAGCTCACCAGTTCGTAGCGGGAGGGCCGGGGAGCTGTTTTTT. Amino acid sequence: CASSPVRSGRAGELFF.

The rearrangement joins TRBV7-2 to TRBJ1-6; 9 bases map to TRBD1. The V and J ends lost 3 bases and 8 bases, in that order; junction bases with no gene match: 2. Germline V gene data show CDR1 as SGHTA and CDR2 as FQGNSA. The CDR3 has 14 amino acids. The CDR3 spells CASSFRDRDSPLHF. In DNA, the CDR3 is TGTGCCAGCAGCTTCCGGGACAGGGATTCACCCCTCCACTTT.

The chain employs TRBV19 and TRBJ2-7; no clear D. V was clipped by 2 bases and J by 0 bases, with 8 bases between them. CDR3 length: 14 residues. Per germline, CDR1 LNHDA and CDR2 SQIVND (reference sequence). The CDR3 nucleotides read TGTGCCAGTAGTATAAGAGTGCACTCCTACGAGCAGTACTTC. This encodes CASSIRVHSYEQYF.

V and J are TRBV4-3 and TRBJ1-5; perhaps TRBD1 as D (5 bases). This CDR3 is built from 15 residues. Trimming removed 4 bases from V and 2 bases from J, with 12 bases in between. The V gene's germline CDR1 is LGHNA and CDR2 YSLEER. The CDR3 loop is CASSRSIRGNQPQHF. As DNA, the CDR3 is TGCGCCAGCAGCCGTTCTATCAGGGGCAATCAGCCCCAGCATTTT.

This chain connects TRBV9 to TRBJ1-1, with 7 bases aligning to TRBD1. The germline gives CDR1 SGDLS, CDR2 YYNGEE. The length of the CDR3 is 16 residues. J gave up 2 bases and V 4 bases, and 11 bases lay outside the gene matches. CDR3 DNA: TGTGCCAGCAGCCCTTTTGGACAGGTAACTAACACTGAAGCTTTCTTT. It yields the protein CASSPFGQVTNTEAFF.

The chain has TRBV30 and TRBJ2-2; 8 positions agree with TRBD1. CDR1 is GTSNPN, CDR2 SVGIG, per germline (reference sequence). The CDR3 consists of 15 residues. Trimming removed 5 bases from V and 4 bases from J; junction bases left unmatched: 9. CDR3 DNA: TGTGCCTGGTCCACAGGGGGAAGGGGCACCGGGGAGCTGTTTTTT. The encoded protein is CAWSTGGRGTGELFF.

V is TRBV9 and J is TRBJ2-1, with D possibly being TRBD2 (5 bases). The CDR3 is 14 amino acids. The V and J ends lost 6 bases and 8 bases respectively, with 18 bases between them. CDR1 and CDR2 (germline): SGDLS, YYNGEE. The CDR3 loop reads CASTLGVSIDEQFF. The CDR3 DNA reads TGTGCCAGCACCCTCGGGGTATCCATTGATGAGCAGTTCTTC. Full variable domain (outside the CDR3, taken from reference TRBV9 and TRBJ2-1): DSGVTQTPKHLITATGQRVTLRCSPRSGDLSVYWYQQSLDQGLQFLIQYYNGEERAKGNILERFSAQQFPDLHSELNLSSLELGDSALYFCASTLGVSIDEQFFGPGTRLTVL.

The gene calls are TRBV12-3 or TRBV12-4 and TRBJ1-2; a possible D gene is TRBD1 (5 bases). V lost 7 bases to trimming and J lost 4 bases, with 13 bases between them. This CDR3 spans 13 amino acids. CDR3 coding DNA: TGTGCCAGCACCTCGGGGGTTACCTATGGCTACACCTTC. Amino acid sequence: CASTSGVTYGYTF.

This chain links TRBV7-2 with TRBJ2-5, with 7 bases matching TRBD1. The CDR3 has 15 amino acids. V was clipped by 2 bases and J by 6 bases; unmatched bases: 9. CDR1 and CDR2 (germline): SGHTA, FQGNSA. DNA for the CDR3: TGTGCCAGCAGCTTACAGCCGACAGGGACGCAGACCCAGTACTTC. This codes for CASSLQPTGTQTQYF.

This chain joins TRBV4-1 and TRBJ2-5; the D gene is possibly TRBD2 (5 bases). This CDR3 spans 15 amino acids. Germline V gene data show CDR1 as MGHRA and CDR2 as YSYEKL. Trimming took 1 base from V and 2 from J, leaving 11 bases between them. CDR3 sequence: CASSQGGSRQETQYF. The CDR3 coding sequence is TGCGCCAGCAGCCAAGGAGGGTCACGGCAAGAGACCCAGTACTTC.

The chain is built from TRBV11-3 and TRBJ1-3; 10 bases are shared with TRBD1. The CDR3 spans 16 residues. The germline CDR1 and CDR2 sequences are SGHNT and YENEEA. Trimming took 3 bases from V and 8 from J; bases not matched to a gene: 10. In nucleotides, the CDR3 is TGTGCCAGCAGCTTGGGGACAGGGGCGACCCATGACACCATATATTTT. It is translated as CASSLGTGATHDTIYF.

The chain joins TRBV18 to TRBJ2-7, with 7 nucleotides matching TRBD1. Germline CDR1 reads KGHSH; CDR2 reads LQKENI. J lost 6 bases, V lost 2 bases, and 1 base had no gene match. This CDR3 has 12 amino acids. The CDR3: CASSPAGGEQYF. CDR3 bases: TGTGCCAGCTCACCAGCAGGGGGCGAGCAGTACTTC.

The V gene is TRBV18, the J gene TRBJ1-4; D call uncertain. Trimming took 2 bases from V and 3 from J, leaving 7 bases between them. CDR3 size: 14 residues. Looked up from germline, CDR1 is KGHSH and CDR2 is LQKENI. CDR3 residues: CASSPFRANEKLFF. The CDR3 DNA reads TGTGCCAGCTCACCATTCCGGGCTAATGAAAAACTGTTTTTT.

The V gene is TRBV29-1, the J gene TRBJ2-3; the match to TRBD2 covers 8 bases. Germline loops: CDR1 SQVTM, CDR2 ANQGSEA. Losses at the gene ends were 3 bases for V and 6 bases for J; bases not matched to a gene: 5. The CDR3 totals 13 residues. The CDR3 reads CSVDPGGGDTQYF. The CDR3 bases are TGCAGCGTTGATCCGGGAGGGGGGGATACGCAGTATTTT.

This chain connects TRBV3-1 (or the pseudogene TRBV3-2) to TRBJ2-3; D might be TRBD2 (5 bases). CDR1 is LGHDT and CDR2 is YNNKEL in the germline V gene (reference sequence). V lost 2 bases to trimming and J lost 9 bases, with 18 bases between them. This CDR3 has 15 residues. The CDR3 DNA reads TGTGCCAGCAGCCAAATCAAGCTGGGCGGAGGAACGCAGTATTTT. Residues: CASSQIKLGGGTQYF.

J is TRBJ2-7 and V is TRBV4-2; TRBD2 matches 8 bases. The CDR3 is made up of 18 amino acids. The ends lost 0 bases at V and 0 bases at J; junction bases unmatched: 10. Germline values: CDR1 LGHNA, CDR2 YNFKEQ. In DNA form, the CDR3 reads TGTGCCAGCAGCCAAGACTCTCAGGCACTAGCGGCCTCCTACGAGCAGTACTTC. This translates into CASSQDSQALAASYEQYF.

The chain uses TRBV6-5 and TRBJ1-2, with 7 bases identical to TRBD1. V shed 0 bases and J 2 bases; nucleotides not matched to a gene: 6. CDR1 and CDR2 from the germline V gene are MNHEY and SVGAGI. This CDR3 has 16 amino acids. CDR3 sequence reads: CASSYSYTGENYGYTF. Written as DNA, the CDR3 is TGTGCCAGCAGTTACTCGTATACAGGGGAGAACTATGGCTACACCTTC.

The gene calls are TRBV7-9 and TRBJ2-7; D is unresolved. Trimming removed 1 base at V and 3 bases at J, with 7 bases between. There are 13 residues in the CDR3. CDR1 and CDR2 from the germline V gene are SEHNR and FQNEAQ (reference sequence). The CDR3 loop reads CASSLVADYEQYF. The CDR3, as DNA: TGTGCCAGCAGCTTAGTGGCGGACTACGAGCAGTACTTC.

This rearrangement joins TRBV7-9 to TRBJ2-2; weak D call: TRBD2 (6 bases). The CDR3 has 14 residues. Trimming cost V 5 bases and J 6 bases, with 13 bases left between them. Germline CDR1 SEHNR, CDR2 FQNEAQ (reference sequence). The CDR3 is CASSPGANAGELFF. The DNA for the CDR3 is TGTGCCAGCAGCCCGGGAGCCAACGCCGGGGAGCTGTTTTTT. Full variable domain (missing parts from reference TRBV7-9 and TRBJ2-2): DTGVSQNPRHKITKRGQNVTFRCDPISEHNRLYWYRQTLGQGPEFLTYFQNEAQLEKSRLLSDRFSAERPKGSFSTLEIQRTEQGDSAMYLCASSPGANAGELFFGEGSRLTVL.

The chain carries TRBV4-1 and TRBJ1-2, with D perhaps matching TRBD1 (6 bases). This CDR3 region has 15 residues. Germline lookup yields CDR1 MGHRA and CDR2 YSYEKL. Trimming removed 0 bases from V and 4 bases from J, with 12 bases in between. CDR3 bases: TGCGCCAGCAGCCAAGATTGGGGGCTTGGCTATGGCTACACCTTC. Translated: CASSQDWGLGYGYTF.

The chain uses TRBV18 and TRBJ2-1; 10 bases match TRBD2. This CDR3 has 15 amino acids. Looked up from germline, CDR1 is KGHSH and CDR2 is LQKENI. J was trimmed by 10 bases and V by 2 bases; bases with no gene match: 8. The CDR3 DNA follows: TGTGCCAGCTCACCATTGGCTAGCGGGAGTGAAGAGCAGTTCTTC. Protein sequence: CASSPLASGSEEQFF.

The V gene is TRBV5-1, the J gene TRBJ1-1, with TRBD1 as a possible D gene (5 bases). The CDR3 is made up of 15 amino acids. Germline values: CDR1 SGHRS, CDR2 YFSETQ. V dropped 1 base and J dropped 1 base, with 11 bases sitting between them. CDR3 residues: CASSLSGGKNTEAFF. The CDR3 DNA reads as TGCGCCAGCAGCTTGTCCGGGGGGAAGAACACTGAAGCTTTCTTT. The variable domain in full, completed from reference TRBV5-1 and TRBJ1-1, reads KAGVTQTPRYLIKTRGQQVTLSCSPISGHRSVSWYQQTPGQGLQFLFEYFSETQRNKGNFPGRFSGRQFSNSRSEMNVSTLELGDSALYLCASSLSGGKNTEAFFGQGTRLTVV.

This sequence joins TRBV4-3 and TRBJ1-4; D gene uncertain. CDR1 is LGHNA and CDR2 is YSLEER in the germline V gene. CDR3 length equals 17 residues. Trimming pared 1 base from V and 2 bases from J, leaving 14 bases between. The CDR3: CASSQALAKRTNEKLFF. CDR3 nucleotide sequence: TGCGCCAGCAGCCAAGCTTTAGCCAAGAGGACTAATGAAAAACTGTTTTTT.

J is TRBJ1-1 and V is TRBV19, with D possibly TRBD1 on 5 matching bases. Trimming left V 7 bases short and J 2 bases short, with 11 bases between. CDR1 and CDR2 (germline): LNHDA, SQIVND (reference sequence). The CDR3 loop spans 13 amino acids. The chain's CDR3 is CASNSQGNTEAFF. Here the CDR3 DNA reads TGTGCCAGTAACTCGCAGGGTAACACTGAAGCTTTCTTT.

The chain combines TRBV24-1 with TRBJ1-4, with a possible D match to TRBD1 (6 bases). The CDR3 is 14 residues long. The germline gives CDR1 KGHDR, CDR2 SFDVKD. With 4 bases removed from V and 5 bases from J, the gap between germline ends came to 10 bases. CDR3 amino acids: CATSERQGNEKLFF. The CDR3 region has the DNA TGTGCCACCAGTGAAAGGCAGGGGAATGAAAAACTGTTTTTT.

CDR3 in DNA: TGTGCCAGTAGTATTTATCAGCGGGAGTCCTACAATGAGCAGTTCTTC. It translates to CASSIYQRESYNEQFF. This rearrangement joins TRBV19 to TRBJ2-1, with 8 bases that match TRBD2. Germline values: CDR1 LNHDA, CDR2 SQIVND (reference sequence). Trimming took 3 bases from V and 1 from J; bases not matched to a gene: 5. The CDR3 is made up of 16 amino acids.